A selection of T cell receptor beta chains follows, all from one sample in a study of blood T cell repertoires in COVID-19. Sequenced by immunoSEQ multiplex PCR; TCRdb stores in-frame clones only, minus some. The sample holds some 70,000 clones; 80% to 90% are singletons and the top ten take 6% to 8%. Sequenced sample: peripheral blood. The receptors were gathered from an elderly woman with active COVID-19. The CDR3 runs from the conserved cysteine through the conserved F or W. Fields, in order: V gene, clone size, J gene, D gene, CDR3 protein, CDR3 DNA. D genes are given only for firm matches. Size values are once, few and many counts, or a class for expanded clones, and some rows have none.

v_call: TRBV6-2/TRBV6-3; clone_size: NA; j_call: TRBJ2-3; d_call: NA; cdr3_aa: CASSYSTSTDTQYF; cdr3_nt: TGTGCCAGCAGTTACTCGACTAGCACAGATACGCAGTATTTT
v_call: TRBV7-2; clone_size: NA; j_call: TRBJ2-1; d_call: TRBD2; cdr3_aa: CASSLRRLAGGGSYNEQFF; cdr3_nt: TGTGCCAGCAGCTTGAGGCGACTAGCGGGAGGGGGATCCTACAATGAGCAGTTCTTC
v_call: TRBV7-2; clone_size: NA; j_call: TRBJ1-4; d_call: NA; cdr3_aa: CASSPDTGLRKLFF; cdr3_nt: TGTGCCAGCAGCCCCGACACGGGATTGAGAAAACTGTTTTTT
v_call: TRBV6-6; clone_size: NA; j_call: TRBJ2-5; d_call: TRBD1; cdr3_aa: CASSYHRGRETQYF; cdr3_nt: TGTGCCAGCAGTTACCACAGGGGCCGGGAGACCCAGTACTTC
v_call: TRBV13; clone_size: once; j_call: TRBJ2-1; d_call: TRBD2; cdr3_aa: CASSLAPGLAYTPGYNEQFF; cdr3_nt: TGTGCCAGCAGCTTAGCACCGGGACTAGCTTACACCCCAGGATACAATGAGCAGTTCTTC
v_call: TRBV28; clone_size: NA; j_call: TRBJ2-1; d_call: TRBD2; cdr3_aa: CASSLTTSGRRGEQFF; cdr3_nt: TGTGCCAGCAGTTTAACGACTAGCGGGAGGAGAGGTGAGCAGTTCTTC
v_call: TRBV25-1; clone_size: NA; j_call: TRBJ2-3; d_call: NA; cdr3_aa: CASSETGGETDTQYF; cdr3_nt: TGTGCCAGCAGTGAAACAGGGGGGGAGACAGATACGCAGTATTTT
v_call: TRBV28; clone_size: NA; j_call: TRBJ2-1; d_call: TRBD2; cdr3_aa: CASSRTSGRVSEQFF; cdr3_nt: TGTGCCAGCAGCAGGACTAGCGGGAGGGTCTCCGAGCAGTTCTTC
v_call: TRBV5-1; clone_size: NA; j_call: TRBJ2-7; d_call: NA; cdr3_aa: CASSQQGTGEQYF; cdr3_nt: TGCGCCAGCAGTCAACAGGGTACGGGGGAGCAGTACTTC
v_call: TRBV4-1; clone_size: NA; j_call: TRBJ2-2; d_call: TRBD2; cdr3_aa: CASSQATSGRMNTGELFF; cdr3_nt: TGCGCCAGCAGCCAAGCAACTAGCGGGAGGATGAACACCGGGGAGCTGTTTTTT
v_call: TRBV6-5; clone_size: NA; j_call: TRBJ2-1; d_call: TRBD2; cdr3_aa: CASSSLSGGGDEQFF; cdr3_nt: TGTGCCAGCAGTTCCCTTAGCGGGGGGGGCGATGAGCAGTTCTTC
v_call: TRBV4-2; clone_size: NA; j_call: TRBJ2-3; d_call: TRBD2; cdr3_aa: CASSHRLAGKDDTQYF; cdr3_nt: TGTGCCAGCAGCCACCGACTAGCGGGAAAAGATGATACGCAGTATTTT
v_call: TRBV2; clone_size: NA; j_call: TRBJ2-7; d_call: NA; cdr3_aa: CASSVSDYEQYF; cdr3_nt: TGTGCCAGCAGTGTTTCAGACTACGAGCAGTACTTC
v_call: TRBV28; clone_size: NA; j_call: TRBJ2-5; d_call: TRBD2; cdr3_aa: CASSSPGLAVQETQYF; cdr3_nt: TGTGCCAGCAGTTCACCAGGACTAGCGGTCCAAGAGACCCAGTACTTC
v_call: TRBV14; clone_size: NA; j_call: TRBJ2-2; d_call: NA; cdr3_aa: CASSQFPGKGNTGELFF; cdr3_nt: TGTGCCAGCAGCCAATTCCCAGGGAAGGGGAACACCGGGGAGCTGTTTTTT
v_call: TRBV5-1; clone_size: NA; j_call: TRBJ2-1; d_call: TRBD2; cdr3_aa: CASSSRGLASYNEQFF; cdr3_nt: TGCGCCAGCAGCTCAAGGGGACTAGCATCCTACAATGAGCAGTTCTTC
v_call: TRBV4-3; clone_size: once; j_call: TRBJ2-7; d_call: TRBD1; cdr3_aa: CASSQDLGQGAREQYF; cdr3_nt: TGCGCCAGCAGCCAAGATCTGGGGCAGGGGGCGCGGGAGCAGTACTTC